This entry concerns a single TCR beta chain. Both subsets, CD45RA+ naive and CD45RA-negative memory, were split from the CD4+ cells. The CDR3 runs to 12 residues. Trimming cost V 8 bases and J 7 bases, with 14 bases left between them. The V gene's germline CDR1 is MDHEN and CDR2 SYDVKM. These data originate in a study of shared clonotypes between healthy human individuals. Study-level information: The plates for each donor numbered three CD4 naive, three CD4 memory, two CD8 naive and one CD8 memory.

Clones were sequenced by immunoSEQ multiplex PCR, and TCRdb holds only the in-frame ones, with some missing. The table records around 2.5 million clones, 93% of them present only once. The specimen sequenced was naive CD4+ T cells from PBMCs. Regarding subset: CD45RA+ positively selected. The TCR was taken from a man between 18 and 35 years old in good health. Some clones in this sample may be carry-over from other donors' samples. The chain is built from TRBV28 and TRBJ1-2, with TRBD1 as a possible D gene (5 bases). CDR3: CASLRGRAGYTF. CDR3 nucleotides: TGTGCCAGCTTGAGGGGAAGGGCTGGCTACACCTTC.